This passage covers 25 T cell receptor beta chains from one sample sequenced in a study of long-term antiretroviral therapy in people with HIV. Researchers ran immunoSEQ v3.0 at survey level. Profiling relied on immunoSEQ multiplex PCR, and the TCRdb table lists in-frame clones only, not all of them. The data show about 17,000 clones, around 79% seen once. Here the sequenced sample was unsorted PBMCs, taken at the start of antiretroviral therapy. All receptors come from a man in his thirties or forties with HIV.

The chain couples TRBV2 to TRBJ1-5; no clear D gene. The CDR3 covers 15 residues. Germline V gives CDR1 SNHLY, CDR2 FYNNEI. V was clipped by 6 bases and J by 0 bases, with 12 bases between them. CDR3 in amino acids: CASSADTYSNQPQHF. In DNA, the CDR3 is TGTGCCAGCAGCGCAGACACCTATAGCAATCAGCCCCAGCATTTT.

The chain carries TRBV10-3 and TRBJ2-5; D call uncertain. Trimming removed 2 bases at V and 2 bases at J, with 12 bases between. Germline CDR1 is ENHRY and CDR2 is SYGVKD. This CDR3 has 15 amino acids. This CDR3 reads CAISEAVEAQETQYF. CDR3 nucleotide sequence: TGTGCCATCAGTGAGGCCGTAGAGGCTCAAGAGACCCAGTACTTC.

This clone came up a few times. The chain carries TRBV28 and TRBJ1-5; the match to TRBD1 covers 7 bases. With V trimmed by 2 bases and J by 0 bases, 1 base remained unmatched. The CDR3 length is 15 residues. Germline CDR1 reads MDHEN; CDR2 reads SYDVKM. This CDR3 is CASSLGDSSNQPQHF. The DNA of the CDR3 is TGTGCCAGCAGTTTAGGGGACAGTAGCAATCAGCCCCAGCATTTT.

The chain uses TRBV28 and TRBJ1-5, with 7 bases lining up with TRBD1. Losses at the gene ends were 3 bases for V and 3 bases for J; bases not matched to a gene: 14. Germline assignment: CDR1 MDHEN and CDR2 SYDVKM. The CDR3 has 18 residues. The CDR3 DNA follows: TGTGCCAGCAGTTTTTTCGTCTCTGGGCAGGGGGACAATCAGCCCCAGCATTTT. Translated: CASSFFVSGQGDNQPQHF.

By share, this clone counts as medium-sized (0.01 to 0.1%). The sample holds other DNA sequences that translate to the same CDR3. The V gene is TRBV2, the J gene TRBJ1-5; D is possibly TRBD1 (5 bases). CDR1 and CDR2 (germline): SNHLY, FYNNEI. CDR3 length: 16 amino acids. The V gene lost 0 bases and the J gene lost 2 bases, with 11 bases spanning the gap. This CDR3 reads CASSEALGGRNQPQHF. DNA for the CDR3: TGTGCCAGCAGTGAAGCGCTGGGGGGACGCAATCAGCCCCAGCATTTT.

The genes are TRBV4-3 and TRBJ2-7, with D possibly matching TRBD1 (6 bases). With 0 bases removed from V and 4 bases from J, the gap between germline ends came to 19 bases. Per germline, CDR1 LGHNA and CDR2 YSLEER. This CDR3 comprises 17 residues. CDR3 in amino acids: CASSQDYPDSPLYEQYF. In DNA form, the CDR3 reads TGCGCCAGCAGCCAAGATTACCCGGACAGCCCCTTGTACGAGCAGTACTTC.

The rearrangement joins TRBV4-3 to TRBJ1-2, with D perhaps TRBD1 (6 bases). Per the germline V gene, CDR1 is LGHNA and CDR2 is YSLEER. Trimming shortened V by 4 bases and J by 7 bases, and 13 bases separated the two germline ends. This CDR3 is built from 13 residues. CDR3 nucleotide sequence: TGCGCCAGCAGCCTGGGGGCTAGGGCTGGCTACACCTTC. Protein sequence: CASSLGARAGYTF.

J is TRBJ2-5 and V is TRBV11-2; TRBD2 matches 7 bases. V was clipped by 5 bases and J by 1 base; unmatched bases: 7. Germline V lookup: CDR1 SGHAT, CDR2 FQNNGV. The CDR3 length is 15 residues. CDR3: CASSQGSGGQETQYF. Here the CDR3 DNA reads TGTGCCAGCAGCCAAGGATCGGGGGGCCAAGAGACCCAGTACTTC.

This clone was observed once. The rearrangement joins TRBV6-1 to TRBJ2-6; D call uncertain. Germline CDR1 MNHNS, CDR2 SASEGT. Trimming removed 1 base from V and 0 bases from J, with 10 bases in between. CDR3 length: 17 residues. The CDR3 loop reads CASSEGGPTSGANVLTF. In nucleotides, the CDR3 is TGTGCCAGCAGTGAAGGCGGACCGACCTCTGGGGCCAACGTCCTGACTTTC.

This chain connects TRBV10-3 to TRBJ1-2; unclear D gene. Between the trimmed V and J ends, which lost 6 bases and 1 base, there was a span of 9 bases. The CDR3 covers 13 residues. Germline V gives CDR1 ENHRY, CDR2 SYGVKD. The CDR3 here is CAISVDNNYGYTF. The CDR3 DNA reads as TGTGCCATCAGCGTAGACAATAACTATGGCTACACCTTC.

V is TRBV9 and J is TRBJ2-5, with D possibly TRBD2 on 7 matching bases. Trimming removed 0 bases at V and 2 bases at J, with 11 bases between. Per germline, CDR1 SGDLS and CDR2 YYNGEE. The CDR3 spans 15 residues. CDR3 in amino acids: CASSVGRGLQETQYF. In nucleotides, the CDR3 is TGTGCCAGCAGCGTAGGGCGGGGGCTTCAAGAGACCCAGTACTTC.

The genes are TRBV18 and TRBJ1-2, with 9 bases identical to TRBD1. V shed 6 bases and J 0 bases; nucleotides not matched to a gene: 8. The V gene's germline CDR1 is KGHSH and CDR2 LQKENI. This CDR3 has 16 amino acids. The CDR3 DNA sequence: TGTGCCAGCTCGCTGGACAGGGGAAGTTCTAACTATGGCTACACCTTC. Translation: CASSLDRGSSNYGYTF.

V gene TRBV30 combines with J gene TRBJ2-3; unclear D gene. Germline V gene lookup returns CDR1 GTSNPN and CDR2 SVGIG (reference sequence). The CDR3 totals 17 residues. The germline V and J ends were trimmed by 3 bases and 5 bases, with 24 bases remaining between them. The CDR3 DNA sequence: TGTGCCTGGAGCACGCCTAAGGCGGATGCACAAATAGATACGCAGTATTTT. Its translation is CAWSTPKADAQIDTQYF. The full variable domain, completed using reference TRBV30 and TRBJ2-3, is SQTIHQWPATLVQPVGSPLSLECTVEGTSNPNLYWYRQAAGRGLQLLFYSVGIGQISSEVPQNLSASRPQDRQFILSSKKLLLSDSGFYLCAWSTPKADAQIDTQYFGPGTRLTVL.

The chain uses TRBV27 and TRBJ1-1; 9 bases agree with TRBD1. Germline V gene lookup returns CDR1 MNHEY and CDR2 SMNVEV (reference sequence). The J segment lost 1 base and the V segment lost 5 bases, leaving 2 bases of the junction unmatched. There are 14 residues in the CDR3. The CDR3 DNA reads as TGTGCCAGCAGTGCACAGGGGGCGAACACTGAAGCTTTCTTT. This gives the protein CASSAQGANTEAFF.

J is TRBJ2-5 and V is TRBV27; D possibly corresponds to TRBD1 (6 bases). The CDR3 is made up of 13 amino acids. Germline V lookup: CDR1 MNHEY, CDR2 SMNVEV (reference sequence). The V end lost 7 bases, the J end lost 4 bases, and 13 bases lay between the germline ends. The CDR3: CASTWGQGETQYF. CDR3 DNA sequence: TGTGCCAGCACCTGGGGGCAAGGAGAGACCCAGTACTTC.

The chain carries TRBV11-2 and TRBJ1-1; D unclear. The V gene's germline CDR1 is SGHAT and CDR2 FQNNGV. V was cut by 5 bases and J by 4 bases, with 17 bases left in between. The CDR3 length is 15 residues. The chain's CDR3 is CASSPTGLMSTEAFF. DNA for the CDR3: TGTGCCAGCAGCCCTACGGGCCTAATGAGCACTGAAGCTTTCTTT.

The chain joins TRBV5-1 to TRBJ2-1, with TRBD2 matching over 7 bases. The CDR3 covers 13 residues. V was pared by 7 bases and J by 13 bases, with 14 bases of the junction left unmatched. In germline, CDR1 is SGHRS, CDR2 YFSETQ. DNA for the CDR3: TGCGCCAGCCTAGGGCTAGCGGCTTTAGAACAGTTCTTC. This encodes CASLGLAALEQFF.

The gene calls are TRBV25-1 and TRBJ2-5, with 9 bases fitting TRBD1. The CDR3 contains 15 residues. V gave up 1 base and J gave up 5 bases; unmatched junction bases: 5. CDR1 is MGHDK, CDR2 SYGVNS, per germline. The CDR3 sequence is CASSESGTGKETQYF. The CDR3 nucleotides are TGTGCCAGCAGTGAATCTGGGACAGGGAAGGAGACCCAGTACTTC.

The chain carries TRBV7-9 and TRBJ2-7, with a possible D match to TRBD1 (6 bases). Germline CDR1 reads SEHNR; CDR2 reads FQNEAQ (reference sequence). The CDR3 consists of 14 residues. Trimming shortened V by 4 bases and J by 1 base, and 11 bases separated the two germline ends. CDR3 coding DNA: TGTGCCAGCAGCTCCCGCGACAGGTCCTACGAGCAGTACTTC. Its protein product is CASSSRDRSYEQYF.

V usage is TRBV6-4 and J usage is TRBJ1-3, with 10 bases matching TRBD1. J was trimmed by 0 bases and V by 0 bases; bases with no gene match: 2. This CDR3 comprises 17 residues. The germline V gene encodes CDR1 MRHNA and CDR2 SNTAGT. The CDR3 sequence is CASSDSGQGYSGNTIYF. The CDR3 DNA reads TGTGCCAGCAGTGACTCGGGACAGGGGTACTCTGGAAACACCATATATTTT.

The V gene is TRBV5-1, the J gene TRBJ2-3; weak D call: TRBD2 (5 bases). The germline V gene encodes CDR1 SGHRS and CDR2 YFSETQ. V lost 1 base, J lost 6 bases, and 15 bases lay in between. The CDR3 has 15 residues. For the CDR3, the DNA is TGCGCCAGCAGCTTGCTGGGAGCGAGGGTGGATACGCAGTATTTT. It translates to CASSLLGARVDTQYF.

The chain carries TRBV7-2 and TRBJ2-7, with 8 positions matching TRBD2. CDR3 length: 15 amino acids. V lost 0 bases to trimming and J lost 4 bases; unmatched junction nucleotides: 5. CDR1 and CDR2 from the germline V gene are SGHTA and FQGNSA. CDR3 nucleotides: TGTGCCAGCAGCTTAGCTAGCGGGAACGAATACGAGCAGTACTTC. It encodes CASSLASGNEYEQYF.

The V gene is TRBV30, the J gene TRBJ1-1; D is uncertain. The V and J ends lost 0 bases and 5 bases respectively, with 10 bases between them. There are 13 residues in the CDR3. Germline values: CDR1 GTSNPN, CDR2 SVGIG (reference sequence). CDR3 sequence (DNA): TGTGCCTGGAGTGTGGGAAGAGGTACTGAAGCTTTCTTT. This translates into CAWSVGRGTEAFF.

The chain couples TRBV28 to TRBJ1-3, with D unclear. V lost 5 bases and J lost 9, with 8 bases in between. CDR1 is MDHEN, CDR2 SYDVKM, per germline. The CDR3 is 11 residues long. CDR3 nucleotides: TGTGCCAGCAGTCGCGGAGGCACCATATATTTT. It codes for CASSRGGTIYF. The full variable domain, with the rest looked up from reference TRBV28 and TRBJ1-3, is DVKVTQSSRYLVKRTGEKVFLECVQDMDHENMFWYRQDPGLGLRLIYFSYDVKMKEKGDIPEGYSVSREKKERFSLILESASTNQTSMYLCASSRGGTIYFGEGSWLTVV.

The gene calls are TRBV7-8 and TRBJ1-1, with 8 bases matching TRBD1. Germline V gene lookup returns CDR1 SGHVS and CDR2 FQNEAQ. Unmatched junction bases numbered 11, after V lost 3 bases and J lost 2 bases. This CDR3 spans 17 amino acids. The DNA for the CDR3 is TGTGCCAGCAGCTTGTTGCCGGGACAGGCACCTAACACTGAAGCTTTCTTT. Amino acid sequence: CASSLLPGQAPNTEAFF.